The source of this T cell receptor beta chain is a study of cytomegalovirus exposure and HLA in healthy donors. Use of 60 Vbeta and 13 Jbeta primers characterized the PCR. Sequencing was performed with immunoSEQ multiplex PCR; in TCRdb, only in-frame clones are kept and a portion is missing. Its listing shows over 120,000 clones. Germline CDR1 reads GTSNPN; CDR2 reads SVGIG (reference sequence). This CDR3 is 13 amino acids long. V was clipped by 3 bases and J by 8 bases, with 14 bases between them. Specimen: PBMCs. The rearrangement uses TRBV30 and TRBJ2-1; D uncertain. This clonotype was sampled from a male donor in good health and CMV-seronegative. CDR3 nucleotides: TGTGCCTGGAGGCGTCAGTATCTAGATGAGCAGTTCTTC. Its translation is CAWRRQYLDEQFF.